This TCR beta chain was documented in a study of blood T cell repertoires in COVID-19. In this sample, this clone turned up once. Trimming took 5 bases from V and 1 from J; bases not matched to a gene: 4. The CDR3 extends over 15 amino acids. Germline CDR1 is LGHDT and CDR2 is YNNKEL (reference sequence). Measured with immunoSEQ multiplex PCR; TCRdb has only the in-frame clones, and not every one. Of tens of thousands of clones listed, 85% to 90% are singletons. The chain links TRBV3-1 (or the pseudogene TRBV3-2) to TRBJ2-3; 9 nucleotides line up with TRBD2. Material for sequencing was peripheral blood. The sequence derives from a man aged 45-65 years with active COVID-19. The CDR3 is CASSIRTSGTDTQYF. CDR3 DNA: TGTGCCAGCAGCATCCGGACTAGCGGCACAGATACGCAGTATTTT.